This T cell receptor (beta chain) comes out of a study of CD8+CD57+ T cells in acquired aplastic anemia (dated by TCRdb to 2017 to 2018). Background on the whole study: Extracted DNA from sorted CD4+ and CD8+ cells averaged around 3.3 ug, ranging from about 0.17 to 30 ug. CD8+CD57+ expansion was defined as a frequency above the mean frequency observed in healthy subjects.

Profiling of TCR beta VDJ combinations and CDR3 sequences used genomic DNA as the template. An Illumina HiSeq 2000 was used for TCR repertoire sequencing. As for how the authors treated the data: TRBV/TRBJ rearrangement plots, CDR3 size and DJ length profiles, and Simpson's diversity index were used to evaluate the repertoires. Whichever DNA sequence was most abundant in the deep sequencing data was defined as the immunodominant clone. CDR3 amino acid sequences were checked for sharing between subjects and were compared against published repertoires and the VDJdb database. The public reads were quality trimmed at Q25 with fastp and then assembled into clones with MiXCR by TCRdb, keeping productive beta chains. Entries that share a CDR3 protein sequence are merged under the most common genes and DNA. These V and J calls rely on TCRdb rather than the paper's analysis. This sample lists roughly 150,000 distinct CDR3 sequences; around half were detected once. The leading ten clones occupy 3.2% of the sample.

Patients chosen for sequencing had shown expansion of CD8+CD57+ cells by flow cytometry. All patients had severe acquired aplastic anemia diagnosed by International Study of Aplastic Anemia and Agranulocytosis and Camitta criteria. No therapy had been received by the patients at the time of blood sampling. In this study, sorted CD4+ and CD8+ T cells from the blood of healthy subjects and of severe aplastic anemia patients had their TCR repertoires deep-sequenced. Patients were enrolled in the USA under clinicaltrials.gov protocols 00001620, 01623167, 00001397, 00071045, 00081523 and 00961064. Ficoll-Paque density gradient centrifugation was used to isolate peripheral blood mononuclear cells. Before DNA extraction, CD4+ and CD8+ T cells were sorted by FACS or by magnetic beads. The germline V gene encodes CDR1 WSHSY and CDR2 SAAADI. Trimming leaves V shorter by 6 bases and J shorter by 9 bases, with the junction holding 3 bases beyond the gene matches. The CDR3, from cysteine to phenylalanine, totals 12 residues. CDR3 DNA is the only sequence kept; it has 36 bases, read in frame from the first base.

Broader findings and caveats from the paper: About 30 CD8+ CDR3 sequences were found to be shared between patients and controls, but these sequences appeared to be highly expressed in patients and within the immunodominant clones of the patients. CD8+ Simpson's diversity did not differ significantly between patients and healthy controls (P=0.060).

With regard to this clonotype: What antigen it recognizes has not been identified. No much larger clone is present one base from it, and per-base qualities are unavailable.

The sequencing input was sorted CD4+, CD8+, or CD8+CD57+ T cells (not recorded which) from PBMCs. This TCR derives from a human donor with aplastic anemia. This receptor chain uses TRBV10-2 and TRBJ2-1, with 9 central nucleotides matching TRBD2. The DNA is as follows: TGCGCCAGCAGCTCGCGGGAGGGTGAGCAGTTCTTC. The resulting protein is CASSSREGEQFF.